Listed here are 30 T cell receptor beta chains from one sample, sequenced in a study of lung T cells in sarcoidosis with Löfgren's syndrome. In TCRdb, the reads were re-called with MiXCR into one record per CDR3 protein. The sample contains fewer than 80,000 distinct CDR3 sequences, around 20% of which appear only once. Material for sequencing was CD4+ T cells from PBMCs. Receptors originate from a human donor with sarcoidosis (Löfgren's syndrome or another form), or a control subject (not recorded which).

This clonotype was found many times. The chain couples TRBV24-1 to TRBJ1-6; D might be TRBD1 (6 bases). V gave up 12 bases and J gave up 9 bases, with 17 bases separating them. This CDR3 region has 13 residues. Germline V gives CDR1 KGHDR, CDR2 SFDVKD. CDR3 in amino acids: CAWIGGKGSPLHF. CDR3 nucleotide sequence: TGTGCCTGGATAGGGGGGAAAGGTTCACCCCTCCACTTT.

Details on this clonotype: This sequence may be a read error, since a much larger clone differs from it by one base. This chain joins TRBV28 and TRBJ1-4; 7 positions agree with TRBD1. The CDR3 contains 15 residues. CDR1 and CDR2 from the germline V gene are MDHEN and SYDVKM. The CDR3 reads CASSLNRGSGEKMFF. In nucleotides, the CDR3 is TGTGCCAGCAGTTTAAACAGGGGCTCTGGCGAAAAAATGTTTTTT.

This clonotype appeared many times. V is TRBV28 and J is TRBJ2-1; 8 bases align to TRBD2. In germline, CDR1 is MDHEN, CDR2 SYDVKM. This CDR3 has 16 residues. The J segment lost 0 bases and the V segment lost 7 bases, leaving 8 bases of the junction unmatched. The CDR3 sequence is CASKGNSGGSYNEQFF. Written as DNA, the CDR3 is TGTGCCAGCAAGGGCAACAGCGGGGGCTCCTACAATGAGCAGTTCTTC.

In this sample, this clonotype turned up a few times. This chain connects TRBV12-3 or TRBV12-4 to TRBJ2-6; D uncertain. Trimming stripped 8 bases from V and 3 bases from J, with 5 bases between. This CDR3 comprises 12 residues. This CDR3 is CASGNGANVLTF. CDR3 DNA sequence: TGTGCCAGCGGGAATGGGGCCAACGTCCTGACTTTC.

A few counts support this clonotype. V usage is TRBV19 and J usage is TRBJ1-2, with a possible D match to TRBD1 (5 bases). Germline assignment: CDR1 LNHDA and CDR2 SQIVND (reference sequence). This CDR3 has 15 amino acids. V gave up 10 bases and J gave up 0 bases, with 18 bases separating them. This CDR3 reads CATSPMGDSNYGYTF. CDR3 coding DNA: TGTGCCACCTCCCCTATGGGGGACTCTAACTATGGCTACACCTTC.

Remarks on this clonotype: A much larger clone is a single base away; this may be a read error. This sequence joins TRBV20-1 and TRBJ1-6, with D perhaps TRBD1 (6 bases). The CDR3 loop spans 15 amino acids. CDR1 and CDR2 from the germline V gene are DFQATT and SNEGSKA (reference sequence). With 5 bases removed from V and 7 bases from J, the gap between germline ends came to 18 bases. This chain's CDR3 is CSAGPQGTRNSPLHF. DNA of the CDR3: TGCAGTGCTGGACCACAGGGTACGCGCAATTCACCCCTCCACTTT.

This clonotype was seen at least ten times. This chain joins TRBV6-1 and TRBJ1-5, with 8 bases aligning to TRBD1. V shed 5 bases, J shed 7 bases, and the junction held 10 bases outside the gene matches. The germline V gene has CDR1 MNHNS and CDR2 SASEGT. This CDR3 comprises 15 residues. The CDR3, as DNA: TGTGCCAGCAGTACGCAGGGGGCAATATCCCAGCCCCAGCATTTT. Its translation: CASSTQGAISQPQHF.

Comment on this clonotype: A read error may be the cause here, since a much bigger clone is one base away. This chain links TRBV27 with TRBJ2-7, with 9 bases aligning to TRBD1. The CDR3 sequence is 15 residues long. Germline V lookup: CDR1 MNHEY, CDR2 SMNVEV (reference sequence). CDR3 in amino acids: CASSRPGQGLYEQCF. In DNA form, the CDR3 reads TGTGCCAGCAGTCGTCCGGGACAGGGACTCTACGAGCAGTGCTTC.

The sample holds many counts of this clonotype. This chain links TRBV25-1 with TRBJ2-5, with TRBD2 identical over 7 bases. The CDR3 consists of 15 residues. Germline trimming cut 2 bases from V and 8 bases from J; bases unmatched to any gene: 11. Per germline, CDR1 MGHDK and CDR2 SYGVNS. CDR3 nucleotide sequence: TGTGCCAGCAGTGAAACGACCGGGACTATCCTCACCCAGTACTTC. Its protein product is CASSETTGTILTQYF.

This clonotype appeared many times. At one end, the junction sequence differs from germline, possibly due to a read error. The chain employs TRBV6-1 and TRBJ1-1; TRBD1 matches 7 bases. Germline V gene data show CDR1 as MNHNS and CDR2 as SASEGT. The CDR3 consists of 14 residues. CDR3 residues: CASSEDRVDTEAFF. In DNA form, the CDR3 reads TGTGCCAGCAGCGAAGACAGGGTGGACACTGAAGCTTTCTTT.

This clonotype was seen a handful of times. In DNA, the CDR3 is TGTGCCAGTAGTAACAGTAGGCAGCCCCAGCATTTT. Residues: CASSNSRQPQHF. The chain combines TRBV19 with TRBJ1-5; D is uncertain. Germline V gives CDR1 LNHDA, CDR2 SQIVND (reference sequence). CDR3 length: 12 amino acids. V shed 4 bases and J shed 7 bases, with 8 bases lying between them.

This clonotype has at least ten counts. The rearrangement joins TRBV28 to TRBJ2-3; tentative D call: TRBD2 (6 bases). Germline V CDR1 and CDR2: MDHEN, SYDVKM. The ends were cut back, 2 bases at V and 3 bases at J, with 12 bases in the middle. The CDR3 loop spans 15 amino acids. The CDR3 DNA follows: TGTGCCAGCAGTTTAGTCGGGAGAGGGACAGATACGCAGTATTTT. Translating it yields CASSLVGRGTDTQYF.

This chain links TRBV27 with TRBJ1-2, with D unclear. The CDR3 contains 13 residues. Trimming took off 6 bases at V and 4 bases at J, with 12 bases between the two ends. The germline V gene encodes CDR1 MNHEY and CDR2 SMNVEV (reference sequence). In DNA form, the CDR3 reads TGTGCCAGCAGACCGCCAGGAAGCTATGGCTACACCTTC. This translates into CASRPPGSYGYTF.

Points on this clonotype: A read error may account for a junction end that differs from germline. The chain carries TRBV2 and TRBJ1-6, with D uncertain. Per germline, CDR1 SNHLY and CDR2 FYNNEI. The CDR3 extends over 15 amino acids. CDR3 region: CAGSRAEVDNSPLHF. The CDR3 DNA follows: TGTGCCGGCAGTAGGGCAGAAGTCGATAATTCACCCCTCCACTTT.

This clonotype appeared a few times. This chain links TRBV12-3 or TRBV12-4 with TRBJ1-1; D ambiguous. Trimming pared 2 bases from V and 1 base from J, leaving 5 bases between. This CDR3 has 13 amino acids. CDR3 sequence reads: CASSLKGNTEAFF. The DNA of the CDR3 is TGTGCCAGCAGTTTAAAGGGGAACACTGAAGCTTTCTTT.

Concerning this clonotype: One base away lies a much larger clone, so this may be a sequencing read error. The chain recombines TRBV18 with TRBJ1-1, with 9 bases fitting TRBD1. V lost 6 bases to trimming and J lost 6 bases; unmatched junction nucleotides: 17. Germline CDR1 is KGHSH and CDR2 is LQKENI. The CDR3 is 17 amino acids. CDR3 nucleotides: TGTGCCAGCTCCCGGACACTAGTACAGGGGGCGGTCGCTGAAGCTTTCTTT. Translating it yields CASSRTLVQGAVAEAFF.

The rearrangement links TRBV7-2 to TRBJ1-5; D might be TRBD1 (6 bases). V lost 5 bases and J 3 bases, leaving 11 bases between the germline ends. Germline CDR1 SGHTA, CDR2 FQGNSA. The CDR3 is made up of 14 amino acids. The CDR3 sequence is CASSTTGYNQPQHF. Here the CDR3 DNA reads TGTGCCAGCAGCACCACAGGGTACAATCAGCCCCAGCATTTT.

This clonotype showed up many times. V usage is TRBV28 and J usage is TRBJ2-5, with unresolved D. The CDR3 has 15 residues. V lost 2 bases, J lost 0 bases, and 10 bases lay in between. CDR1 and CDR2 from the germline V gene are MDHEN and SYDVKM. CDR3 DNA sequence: TGTGCCAGCAGTTTAACCTCCAGTTACCAAGAGACCCAGTACTTC. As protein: CASSLTSSYQETQYF.

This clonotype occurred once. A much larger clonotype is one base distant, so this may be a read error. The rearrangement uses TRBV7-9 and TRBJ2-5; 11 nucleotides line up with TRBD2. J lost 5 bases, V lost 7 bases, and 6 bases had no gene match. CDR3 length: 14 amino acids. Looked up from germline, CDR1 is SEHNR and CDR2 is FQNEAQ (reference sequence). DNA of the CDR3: TGTGCCAGCATCATTAGCGGGGGGGCCGAGACCCAGTACTTC. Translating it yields CASIISGGAETQYF.

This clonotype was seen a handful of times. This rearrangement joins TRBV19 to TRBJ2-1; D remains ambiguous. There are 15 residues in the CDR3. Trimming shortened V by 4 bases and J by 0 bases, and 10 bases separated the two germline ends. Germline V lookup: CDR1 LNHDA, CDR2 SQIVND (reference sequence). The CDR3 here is CASSTSRSSYNEQFF. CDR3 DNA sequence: TGTGCCAGTAGTACCAGTAGAAGCTCCTACAATGAGCAGTTCTTC.

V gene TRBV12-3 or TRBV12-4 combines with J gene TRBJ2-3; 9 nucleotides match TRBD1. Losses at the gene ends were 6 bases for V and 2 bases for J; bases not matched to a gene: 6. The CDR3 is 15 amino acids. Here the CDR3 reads CASSPVQGATDTQYF. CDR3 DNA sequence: TGTGCCAGCAGCCCCGTACAGGGGGCCACAGATACGCAGTATTTT.

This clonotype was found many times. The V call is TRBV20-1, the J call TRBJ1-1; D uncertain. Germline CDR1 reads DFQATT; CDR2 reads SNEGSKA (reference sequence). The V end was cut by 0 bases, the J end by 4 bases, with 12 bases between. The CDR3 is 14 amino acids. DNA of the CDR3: TGCAGTGCTAGAGAAGGAACTCTTGGCACTGAAGCTTTCTTT. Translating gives CSAREGTLGTEAFF.

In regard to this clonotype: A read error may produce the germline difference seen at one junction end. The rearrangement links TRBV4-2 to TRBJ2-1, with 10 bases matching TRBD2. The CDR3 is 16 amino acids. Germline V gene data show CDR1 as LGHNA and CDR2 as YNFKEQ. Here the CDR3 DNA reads TGTGCCAGCAGCCAAGATTCGGGACTAGCGTACGATGAGCAGTCCTTC. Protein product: CASSQDSGLAYDEQSF.

The CDR3 sequence is CASSQLQGTEQFF. The CDR3, as DNA: TGCGCCAGCAGCCAACTACAGGGGACTGAGCAGTTCTTC. V is TRBV5-1 and J is TRBJ2-1, with 7 bases aligning to TRBD1. The CDR3 sequence is 13 residues long. Unmatched junction bases numbered 7, after V lost 4 bases and J lost 9 bases. CDR1 and CDR2 from the germline V gene are SGHRS and YFSETQ.

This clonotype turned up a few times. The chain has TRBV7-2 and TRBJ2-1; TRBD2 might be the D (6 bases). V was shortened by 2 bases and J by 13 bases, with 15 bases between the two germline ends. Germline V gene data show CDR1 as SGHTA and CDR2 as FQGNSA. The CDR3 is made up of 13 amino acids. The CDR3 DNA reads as TGTGCCAGCAGCTTAAAAGTCGGCGGGGCTCAGTTCTTC. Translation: CASSLKVGGAQFF.

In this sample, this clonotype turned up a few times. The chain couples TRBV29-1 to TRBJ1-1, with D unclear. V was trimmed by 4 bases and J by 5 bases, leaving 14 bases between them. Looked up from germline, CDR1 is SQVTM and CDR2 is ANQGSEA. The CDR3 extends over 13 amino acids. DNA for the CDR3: TGCAGCGTTGCCCCAGGTTTGACAACTGAAGCTTTCTTT. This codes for CSVAPGLTTEAFF.

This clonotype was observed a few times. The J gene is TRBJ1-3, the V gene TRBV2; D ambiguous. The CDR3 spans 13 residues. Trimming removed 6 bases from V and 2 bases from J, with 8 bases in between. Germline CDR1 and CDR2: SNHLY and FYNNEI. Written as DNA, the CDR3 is TGTGCCAGCAGACACAGCCCTGGAAACACCATATATTTT. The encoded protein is CASRHSPGNTIYF.

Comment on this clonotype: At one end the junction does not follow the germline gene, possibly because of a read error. The CDR3 spells CANSLPEIRGQTLSTDTQYF. In nucleotides, the CDR3 is TGTGCCAACAGCTTACCGGAGATCAGGGGACAGACCCTTAGCACAGATACGCAGTATTTT. The V and J genes are TRBV11-2 and TRBJ2-3; 7 bases map to TRBD1. The CDR3 has 20 amino acids. CDR1 SGHAT and CDR2 FQNNGV come from the germline V gene.

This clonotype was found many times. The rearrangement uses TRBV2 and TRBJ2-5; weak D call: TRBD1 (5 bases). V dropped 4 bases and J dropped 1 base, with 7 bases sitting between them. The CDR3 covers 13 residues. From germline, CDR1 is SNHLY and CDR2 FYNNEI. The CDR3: CASSGQSQETQYF. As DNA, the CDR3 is TGTGCCAGCAGTGGACAGTCCCAAGAGACCCAGTACTTC. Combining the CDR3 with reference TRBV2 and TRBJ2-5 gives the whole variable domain EPEVTQTPSHQVTQMGQEVILRCVPISNHLYFYWYRQILGQKVEFLVSFYNNEISEKSEIFDDQFSVERPDGSNFTLKIRSTKLEDSAMYFCASSGQSQETQYFGPGTRLLVL.

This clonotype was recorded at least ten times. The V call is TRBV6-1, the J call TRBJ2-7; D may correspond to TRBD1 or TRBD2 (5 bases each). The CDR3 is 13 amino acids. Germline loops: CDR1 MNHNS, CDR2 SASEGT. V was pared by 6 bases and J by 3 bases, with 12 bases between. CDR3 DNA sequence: TGTGCCAGCAGATCCGGGACCAACTACGAGCAGTACTTC. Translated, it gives CASRSGTNYEQYF.